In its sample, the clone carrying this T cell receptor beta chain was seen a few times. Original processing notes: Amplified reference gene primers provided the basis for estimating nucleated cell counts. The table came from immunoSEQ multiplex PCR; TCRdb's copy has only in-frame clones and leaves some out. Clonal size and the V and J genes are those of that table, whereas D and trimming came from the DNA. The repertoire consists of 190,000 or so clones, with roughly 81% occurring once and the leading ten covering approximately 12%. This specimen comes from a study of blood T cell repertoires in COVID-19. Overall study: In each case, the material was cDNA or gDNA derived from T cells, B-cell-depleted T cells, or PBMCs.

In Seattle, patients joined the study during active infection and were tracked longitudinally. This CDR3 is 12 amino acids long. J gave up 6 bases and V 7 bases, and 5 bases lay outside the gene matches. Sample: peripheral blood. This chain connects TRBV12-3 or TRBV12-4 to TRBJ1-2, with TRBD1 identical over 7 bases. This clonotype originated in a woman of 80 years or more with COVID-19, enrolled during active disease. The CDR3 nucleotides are TGTGCCAGCACCGACAGGGTGGATGGCTACACCTTC. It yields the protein CASTDRVDGYTF.